This T cell receptor beta chain was captured in a study of cytomegalovirus exposure and HLA in healthy donors. CDR1 and CDR2 from the germline V gene are SNHLY and FYNNEI. The CDR3 loop spans 14 amino acids. V dropped 2 bases and J dropped 8 bases, with 16 bases sitting between them. Both 60 Vbeta primers and 13 Jbeta primers went into the PCR. The data were produced by immunoSEQ multiplex PCR, yet TCRdb's version contains in-frame clones alone and is incomplete. The repertoire has some 100,000 clones, about two thirds of them found once; the top ten carry 5.4%. Sequencing was done on a sample of PBMCs. This sequence joins TRBV2 and TRBJ2-7; D is undetermined. The clonotype was recovered from a woman in her 70s in good health and CMV-seropositive. Written as DNA, the CDR3 is TGTGCCAGCAGTGAACTTGCAACGGTGGGCAAGCAGTACTTC. Amino acids: CASSELATVGKQYF. Together with reference TRBV2 and TRBJ2-7, the CDR3 gives the full variable domain: EPEVTQTPSHQVTQMGQEVILRCVPISNHLYFYWYRQILGQKVEFLVSFYNNEISEKSEIFDDQFSVERPDGSNFTLKIRSTKLEDSAMYFCASSELATVGKQYFGPGTRLTVT.